The 8 T cell receptor beta chains given below trace back to one sample, sequenced in a study of cytomegalovirus exposure and HLA in healthy donors. The PCR was carried out with 60 Vbeta primers and 13 Jbeta primers. Assay used: immunoSEQ multiplex PCR; TCRdb lists only in-frame clones, some missing. Here the sample spans 90,000 to 120,000 clones, approximately 76% being singletons. The specimen sequenced was PBMCs. The receptors derive from a man younger than 35 in good health and CMV-seronegative.

The chain uses TRBV7-9 and TRBJ1-2; 9 bases fit TRBD1. The length of the CDR3 is 13 residues. Looked up from germline, CDR1 is SEHNR and CDR2 is FQNEAQ (reference sequence). After removal of 5 bases from V and 6 bases from J, the junction contained 4 bases not matched to a gene. In nucleotides, the CDR3 is TGTGCCAGCAGCCTCCGGGACAGGGATGGCTACACCTTC. Translated, it gives CASSLRDRDGYTF. The whole variable domain, remainder taken from reference TRBV7-9 and TRBJ1-2, is DTGVSQNPRHKITKRGQNVTFRCDPISEHNRLYWYRQTLGQGPEFLTYFQNEAQLEKSRLLSDRFSAERPKGSFSTLEIQRTEQGDSAMYLCASSLRDRDGYTFGSGTRLTVV.

The chain recombines TRBV2 with TRBJ1-1; 7 nucleotides line up with TRBD1. Germline CDR1 and CDR2: SNHLY and FYNNEI. The trim removed 6 bases at V and 2 bases at J, leaving 6 bases unmatched. The CDR3 spans 14 residues. This CDR3 reads CASRGDSFNTEAFF. The CDR3 nucleotides read TGTGCCAGCAGGGGGGACAGCTTTAACACTGAAGCTTTCTTT.

This clone was counted only a few times. The chain employs TRBV6-5 and TRBJ2-1; possibly TRBD1 for D (5 bases). This CDR3 spans 14 amino acids. The V gene lost 6 bases and the J gene lost 1 base, with 10 bases spanning the gap. The germline gives CDR1 MNHEY, CDR2 SVGAGI. The CDR3 loop reads CASSMTASYNEQFF. The DNA for the CDR3 is TGTGCCAGCAGCATGACAGCATCCTACAATGAGCAGTTCTTC.

The CDR3 DNA follows: TGTGCCAGCAGACGCACCACGGAGGGGGGCTACACCTTC. Translation: CASRRTTEGGYTF. J is TRBJ1-2 and V is TRBV27, with D possibly being TRBD1 (5 bases). Germline CDR1 reads MNHEY; CDR2 reads SMNVEV (reference sequence). The CDR3 loop spans 13 amino acids. V was shortened by 6 bases and J by 8 bases, with 16 bases between the two germline ends.

The CDR3 sequence is CASSFGGWTEAFF. Here the CDR3 DNA reads TGTGCCAGCAGCTTTGGGGGGTGGACTGAAGCTTTCTTT. The V and J genes are TRBV7-3 and TRBJ1-1; D possibly corresponds to TRBD1 (5 bases). The CDR3 covers 13 residues. The germline gives CDR1 SGHTA, CDR2 FQGTGA. Trimming took off 3 bases at V and 5 bases at J, with 10 bases between the two ends.

The genes are TRBV5-5 and TRBJ2-4; D gene unclear. This CDR3 region has 13 residues. With 4 bases removed from V and 3 bases from J, the gap between germline ends came to 8 bases. In germline, CDR1 is SGHKS, CDR2 YYEKEE (reference sequence). CDR3 bases: TGTGCCAGCAGCCCGGCGGTCAAAAACATTCAGTACTTC. Encoded protein: CASSPAVKNIQYF. Using reference TRBV5-5 and TRBJ2-4 for the parts outside the CDR3, the full variable domain is DAGVTQSPTHLIKTRGQQVTLRCSPISGHKSVSWYQQVLGQGPQFIFQYYEKEERGRGNFPDRFSARQFPNYSSELNVNALLLGDSALYLCASSPAVKNIQYFGAGTRLSVL.

The V call is TRBV25-1, the J call TRBJ2-5; a possible D gene is TRBD2 (6 bases). Trimming cost V 4 bases and J 6 bases, with 15 bases left between them. The CDR3 contains 14 residues. CDR1 and CDR2 from the germline V gene are MGHDK and SYGVNS. CDR3 bases: TGTGCCAGCAGTGGGGATGGGGGGAGGAAGACCCAGTACTTC. Amino acid sequence: CASSGDGGRKTQYF.

The chain links TRBV21-1 to TRBJ1-2. TRBV21-1 is designated a pseudogene. The CDR3 consists of 14 residues. The CDR3 DNA reads TGTGCCAGCAGTGTGCCGGGGTTTAACTATGGCTACACCTTC. It translates to CASSVPGFNYGYTF.